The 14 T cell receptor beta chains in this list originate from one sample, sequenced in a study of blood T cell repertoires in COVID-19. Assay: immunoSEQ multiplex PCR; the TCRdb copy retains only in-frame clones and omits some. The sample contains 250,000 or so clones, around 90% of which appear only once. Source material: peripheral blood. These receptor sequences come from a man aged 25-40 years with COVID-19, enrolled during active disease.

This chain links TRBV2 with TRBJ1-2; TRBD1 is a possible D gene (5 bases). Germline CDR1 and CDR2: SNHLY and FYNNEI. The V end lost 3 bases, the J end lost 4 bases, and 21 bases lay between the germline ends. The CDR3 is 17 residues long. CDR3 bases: TGTGCCAGCAGTGACGGTGGTTGGACAACCTCGCCCTATGGCTACACCTTC. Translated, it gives CASSDGGWTTSPYGYTF. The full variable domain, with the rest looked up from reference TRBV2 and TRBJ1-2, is EPEVTQTPSHQVTQMGQEVILRCVPISNHLYFYWYRQILGQKVEFLVSFYNNEISEKSEIFDDQFSVERPDGSNFTLKIRSTKLEDSAMYFCASSDGGWTTSPYGYTFGSGTRLTVV.

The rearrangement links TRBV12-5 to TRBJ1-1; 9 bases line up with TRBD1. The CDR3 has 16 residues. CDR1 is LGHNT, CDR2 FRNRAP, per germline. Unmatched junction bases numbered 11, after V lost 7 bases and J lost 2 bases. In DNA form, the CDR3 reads TGTGCTAGTGCTCCGGGACAGGGAGTTCCCAACACTGAAGCTTTCTTT. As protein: CASAPGQGVPNTEAFF. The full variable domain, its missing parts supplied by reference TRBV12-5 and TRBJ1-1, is DARVTQTPRHKVTEMGQEVTMRCQPILGHNTVFWYRQTMMQGLELLAYFRNRAPLDDSGMPKDRFSAEMPDATLATLKIQPSEPRDSAVYFCASAPGQGVPNTEAFFGQGTRLTVV.

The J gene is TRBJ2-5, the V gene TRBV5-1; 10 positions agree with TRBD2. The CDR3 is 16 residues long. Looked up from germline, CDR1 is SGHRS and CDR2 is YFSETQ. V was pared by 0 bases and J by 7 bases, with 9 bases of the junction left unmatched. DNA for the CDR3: TGCGCCAGCAGCTTGGGGACTAGCGGAGGACTAGGGACCCAGTACTTC. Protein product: CASSLGTSGGLGTQYF.

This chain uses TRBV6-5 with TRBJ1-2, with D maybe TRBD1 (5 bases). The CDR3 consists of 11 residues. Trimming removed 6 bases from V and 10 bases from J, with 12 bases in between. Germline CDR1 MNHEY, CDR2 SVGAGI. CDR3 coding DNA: TGTGCCAGCAGGCAGGGAAACGACTACACCTTC. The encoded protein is CASRQGNDYTF.

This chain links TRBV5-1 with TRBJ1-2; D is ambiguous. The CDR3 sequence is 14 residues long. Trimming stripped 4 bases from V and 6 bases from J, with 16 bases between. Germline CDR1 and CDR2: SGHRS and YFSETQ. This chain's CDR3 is CASSREVSGDGYTF. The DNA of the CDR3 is TGCGCCAGCAGCCGCGAGGTGTCCGGGGATGGCTACACCTTC.

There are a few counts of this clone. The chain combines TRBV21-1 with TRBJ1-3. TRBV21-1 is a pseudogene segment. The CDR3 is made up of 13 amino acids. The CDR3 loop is CASSKVRGNTIYF. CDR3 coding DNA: TGTGCCAGCAGCAAAGTACGGGGAAACACCATATATTTT.

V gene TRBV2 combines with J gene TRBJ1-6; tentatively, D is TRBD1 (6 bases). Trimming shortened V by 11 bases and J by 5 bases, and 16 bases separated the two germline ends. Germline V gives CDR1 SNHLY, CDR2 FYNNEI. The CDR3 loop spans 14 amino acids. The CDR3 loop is CAVSGQHDNSPLHF. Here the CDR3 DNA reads TGTGCCGTTTCAGGACAGCATGATAATTCACCCCTCCACTTT.

This CDR3 is CASSYPGTGEQPQHF. CDR3 DNA sequence: TGTGCCAGCAGTTACCCGGGGACAGGGGAACAGCCCCAGCATTTT. The J gene is TRBJ1-5, the V gene TRBV6-6, with 10 bases aligning to TRBD1. J gave up 7 bases and V 2 bases, and 5 bases lay outside the gene matches. From germline, CDR1 is MNHNY and CDR2 SVGAGI (reference sequence). The CDR3 covers 15 residues.

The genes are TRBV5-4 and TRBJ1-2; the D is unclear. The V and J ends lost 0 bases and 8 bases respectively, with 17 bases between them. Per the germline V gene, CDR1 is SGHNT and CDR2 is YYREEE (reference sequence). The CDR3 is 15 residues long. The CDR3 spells CASSLGRGGSGGYTF. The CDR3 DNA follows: TGTGCCAGCAGCTTGGGGCGGGGAGGCTCCGGGGGCTACACCTTC.

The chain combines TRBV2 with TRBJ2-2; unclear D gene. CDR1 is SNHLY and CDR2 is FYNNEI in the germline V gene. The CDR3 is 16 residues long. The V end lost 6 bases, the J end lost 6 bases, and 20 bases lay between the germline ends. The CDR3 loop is CASSLRGPSFAGELFF. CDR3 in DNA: TGTGCCAGCAGCTTGCGCGGTCCGTCCTTCGCCGGGGAGCTGTTTTTT. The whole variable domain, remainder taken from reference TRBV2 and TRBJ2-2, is EPEVTQTPSHQVTQMGQEVILRCVPISNHLYFYWYRQILGQKVEFLVSFYNNEISEKSEIFDDQFSVERPDGSNFTLKIRSTKLEDSAMYFCASSLRGPSFAGELFFGEGSRLTVL.

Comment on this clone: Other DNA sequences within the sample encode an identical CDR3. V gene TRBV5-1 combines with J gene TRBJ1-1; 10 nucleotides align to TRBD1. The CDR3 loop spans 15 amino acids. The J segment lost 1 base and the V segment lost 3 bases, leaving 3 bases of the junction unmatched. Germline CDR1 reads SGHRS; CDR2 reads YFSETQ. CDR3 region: CASSSRQGANTEAFF. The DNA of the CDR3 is TGCGCCAGCAGCTCCCGACAGGGGGCGAACACTGAAGCTTTCTTT.

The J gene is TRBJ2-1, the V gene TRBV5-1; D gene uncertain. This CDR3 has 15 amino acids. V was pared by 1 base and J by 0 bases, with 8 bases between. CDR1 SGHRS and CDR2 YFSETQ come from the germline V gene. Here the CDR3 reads CASSLQVSSYNEQFF. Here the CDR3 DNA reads TGCGCCAGCAGCTTGCAGGTTAGCTCCTACAATGAGCAGTTCTTC. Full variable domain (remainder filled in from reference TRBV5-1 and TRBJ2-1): KAGVTQTPRYLIKTRGQQVTLSCSPISGHRSVSWYQQTPGQGLQFLFEYFSETQRNKGNFPGRFSGRQFSNSRSEMNVSTLELGDSALYLCASSLQVSSYNEQFFGPGTRLTVL.

The chain's CDR3 is CATSDSQGVQETQYF. The DNA of the CDR3 is TGTGCCACCAGTGATTCACAGGGCGTCCAAGAGACCCAGTACTTC. The rearrangement links TRBV24-1 to TRBJ2-5; D might be TRBD1 (6 bases). The V end was cut by 2 bases, the J end by 1 base, with 10 bases between. The CDR3 spans 15 residues. Germline-derived CDR1 and CDR2 are KGHDR and SFDVKD.

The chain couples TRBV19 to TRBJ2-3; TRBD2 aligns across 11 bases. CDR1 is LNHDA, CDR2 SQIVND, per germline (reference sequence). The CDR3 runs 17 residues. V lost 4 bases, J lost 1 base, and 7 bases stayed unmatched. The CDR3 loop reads CASSTGATSGGTDTQYF. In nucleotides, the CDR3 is TGTGCCAGTAGTACTGGGGCGACTAGCGGGGGCACAGATACGCAGTATTTT.